A selection of T cell receptor beta chains follows, all from one sample in a study of shared T cell receptors in the human thymus. Generated by immunoSEQ multiplex PCR, the TCRdb table keeps only in-frame clones and is missing some. Counted here are just under 550,000 clones, roughly 74% occurring once; the ten biggest clones make up more than 0.01%. The sample was also linked to a second study, of human thymus T cells.

The specimen sequenced was thymocytes. The receptors shown here come from a boy in the first two years of life with a congenital heart defect. CDR3s include the opening cysteine and the closing phenylalanine or tryptophan. D genes are given only for firm matches. Size is stated for part of the rows, as once, few or many counts, or as a class when the clone is expanded.

D gene	clone size	V gene	J gene	CDR3 DNA	CDR3 protein
.	.	TRBV15	TRBJ2-3	TGTGCCACCAGCAGAGAAGTTATTGGAATAGCGGATACGCAGTATTTT	CATSREVIGIADTQYF
.	.	TRBV6-1	TRBJ1-1	TGTGCCAGCAGCCCCCCGAGATATCCGGAGAATGGTGCCCTATTT	CASSPPRYPENGALF
TRBD2	few	TRBV7-9	TRBJ2-5	TGTGCCAGCAGCTTAGTTGGCGGGAGAGGTCAAGAGACCCAGTACTTC	CASSLVGGRGQETQYF
.	.	TRBV27	TRBJ2-7	TGTGCCAGCAGTTGCGTGACGCCAGGCAGCTACGAGCAGTACTTC	CASSCVTPGSYEQYF
TRBD1	.	TRBV4-2	TRBJ2-7	TGTGCCAGCAGCCAAGATAGGCGACGGGACAGAGCCTACGAGCAGTACTTC	CASSQDRRRDRAYEQYF
TRBD2	.	TRBV4-2	TRBJ2-3	TGTGCCAGCGGCGGAGCGGGGGTCACAGATACGCAGTATTTT	CASGGAGVTDTQYF
.	few	TRBV7-6	TRBJ1-1	TGTGCCAGCAGCTTAGACGGTCCGGGAAAAGACACTGAAGCTTTCTTT	CASSLDGPGKDTEAFF
TRBD1	.	TRBV2	TRBJ2-1	TGTGCCAGCAGTGTAGGGGACAGGGGGAACAATGAGCAGTTCTTC	CASSVGDRGNNEQFF
TRBD1	once	TRBV18	TRBJ2-1	TGTGCCAGCTCACCAGGGGACAGGGGGGGCAGGAATGAGCAGTTCTTC	CASSPGDRGGRNEQFF
.	once	TRBV7-9	TRBJ2-2	TGTGCCAGCAGCACAAACACCGGGGAGCTGTTTTTT	CASSTNTGELFF
.	.	TRBV7-8	TRBJ1-5	TGTGCCAGCAGCTTATCCTCTCCAGGGGTTAATCAGCCCCAGCATTTT	CASSLSSPGVNQPQHF
TRBD1	.	TRBV11-2	TRBJ1-5	TGTGCCAGCAGCTGGGACAGGGGAATTCAGCCCCAGCATTTT	CASSWDRGIQPQHF
TRBD1	.	TRBV19	TRBJ2-5	TGTGCCAGTAGTATTCGGACAGGGGGCCGGGAGACCCAGTACTTC	CASSIRTGGRETQYF
TRBD1	.	TRBV28	TRBJ1-5	TGTGCCAGCAGTCTGAACAGGGGGCGACAGCCCCAGCATTTT	CASSLNRGRQPQHF
TRBD1	once	TRBV11-2	TRBJ1-1	TGTGCCAGCAGCTTAACAGGGGGATTGAACACTGAAGCTTTCTTT	CASSLTGGLNTEAFF
TRBD1	once	TRBV19	TRBJ2-3	TGTGCCACCCGTCGTGACAGGGATAATACGCAGTATTTT	CATRRDRDNTQYF
TRBD2	.	TRBV4-3	TRBJ2-7	TGCGCCAGCAGCCAACGTAGCGGGAGGAAGTGCTACGAGCAGTACTTC	CASSQRSGRKCYEQYF
.	.	TRBV19	TRBJ1-2	TGTGCCAGTACCAGAGGTAGTACGGATATGGGTGGCTACACCTTC	CASTRGSTDMGGYTF